Below, 25 T cell receptor beta chains from the same sample are listed, as sequenced in a study of identical twins (dated by TCRdb to 2016 to 2018). Library method: 5' RACE. TCRdb records Illumina HiSeq 2000 as the sequencer. The public reads were quality trimmed at Q25 with fastp and then assembled into clones with MiXCR by TCRdb, keeping productive beta chains. One record per CDR3 amino acid sequence lists the most common genes and DNA. The sample yields approximately 680,000 distinct CDR3 sequences; less than 9% were counted once. The ten biggest clones cover approximately 1.5% of the sample. This sample was shared with a second study, whose subject was yellow fever vaccine responses in identical twins.

The sequenced material came from PBMCs. The source of these receptors is a woman younger than 35 in good health.

This clonotype was recorded many times. The J gene is TRBJ2-5, the V gene TRBV2, with D perhaps TRBD1 or TRBD2 (6 bases each). The ends were cut back, 5 bases at V and 2 bases at J, with 18 bases in the middle. CDR1 and CDR2 from the germline V gene are SNHLY and FYNNEI. The CDR3 consists of 16 residues. CDR3 sequence: CASSKWGAGYQETQYF. The CDR3, as DNA: TGTGCCAGCAGTAAGTGGGGGGCCGGATATCAAGAGACCCAGTACTTC. The complete variable domain, with remaining parts taken from reference TRBV2 and TRBJ2-5, reads EPEVTQTPSHQVTQMGQEVILRCVPISNHLYFYWYRQILGQKVEFLVSFYNNEISEKSEIFDDQFSVERPDGSNFTLKIRSTKLEDSAMYFCASSKWGAGYQETQYFGPGTRLLVL.

This clonotype appeared a few times. The chain uses TRBV4-2 and TRBJ2-5, with D perhaps matching TRBD2 (6 bases). Trimming cost V 1 base and J 4 bases, with 19 bases left between them. Germline CDR1 is LGHNA and CDR2 is YNFKEQ. The CDR3 is 17 residues long. The CDR3 region is CASSQVRVEGLGETQYF. The CDR3 bases are TGTGCCAGCAGCCAAGTCCGCGTGGAGGGCCTTGGAGAGACCCAGTACTTC.

This clonotype appeared a few times. V usage is TRBV7-8 and J usage is TRBJ1-2; D remains unclear. This CDR3 has 14 residues. Trimming left V 5 bases short and J 3 bases short, with 13 bases between. In germline, CDR1 is SGHVS, CDR2 FQNEAQ. The CDR3, as DNA: TGTGCCAGCAGCCCACAGAGGTGGGACTATGGCTACACCTTC. The encoded protein is CASSPQRWDYGYTF.

Only a few counts were recorded for this clonotype. V and J are TRBV20-1 and TRBJ2-7; 7 nucleotides align to TRBD1. Looked up from germline, CDR1 is DFQATT and CDR2 is SNEGSKA (reference sequence). With V trimmed by 4 bases and J by 4 bases, 4 bases remained unmatched. This CDR3 has 12 amino acids. The CDR3 sequence: CSAKQGMYEQYV. Here the CDR3 DNA reads TGCAGTGCTAAACAGGGGATGTACGAGCAGTACGTC.

A note on this clonotype: A read error is possible here, since a much larger clone lies one base away. V is TRBV7-2 and J is TRBJ2-7; 7 bases match TRBD1. The V and J ends lost 5 bases and 4 bases, in that order; junction bases with no gene match: 2. This CDR3 region has 12 residues. The germline V gene has CDR1 SGHTA and CDR2 FQGNSA. Written as DNA, the CDR3 is TGTGCCAGCAGCATACAGGGGTACGAGCAGTACTTC. This gives the protein CASSIQGYEQYF.

The chain joins TRBV5-1 to TRBJ2-1, with D perhaps TRBD2 (5 bases). The CDR3 length is 16 residues. Germline CDR1 reads SGHRS; CDR2 reads YFSETQ. V was pared by 0 bases and J by 9 bases, with 19 bases between. CDR3 sequence (DNA): TGCGCCAGCAGCTTGGAGGCGGGTAAGGCGTGGGGTGAGCAGTTCTTC. Translating gives CASSLEAGKAWGEQFF. Combining the CDR3 with reference TRBV5-1 and TRBJ2-1 gives the whole variable domain KAGVTQTPRYLIKTRGQQVTLSCSPISGHRSVSWYQQTPGQGLQFLFEYFSETQRNKGNFPGRFSGRQFSNSRSEMNVSTLELGDSALYLCASSLEAGKAWGEQFFGPGTRLTVL.

This clonotype has just a few counts. The V and J genes are TRBV11-1 and TRBJ2-2; 9 nucleotides align to TRBD1. Germline V gene data show CDR1 as SGHAT and CDR2 as FQDESV (reference sequence). This CDR3 has 18 residues. The V segment lost 2 bases and the J segment 3 bases; nucleotides outside the gene matches: 10. CDR3 DNA: TGTGCCAGCAGCTTACGGGCTCGGACAGGGGAAGACACCGGGGAGCTGTTTTTT. Its protein is CASSLRARTGEDTGELFF.

The chain couples TRBV12-3 or TRBV12-4 to TRBJ2-7; TRBD2 matches at 8 bases. Germline trimming cut 4 bases from V and 2 bases from J; bases unmatched to any gene: 7. The CDR3 runs to 15 residues. The CDR3: CASSSSGGVAYEQYF. The CDR3 DNA is TGTGCCAGCAGTTCAAGCGGGGGCGTTGCCTACGAGCAGTACTTC.

This clonotype was observed many times. This rearrangement joins TRBV5-1 to TRBJ2-1, with D hard to call. The CDR3 length is 13 residues. From germline, CDR1 is SGHRS and CDR2 YFSETQ. V lost 4 bases and J 1 base, leaving 6 bases between the germline ends. The CDR3 DNA sequence: TGCGCCAGCAGCGCAGAATCCTACAATGAGCAGTTCTTC. Translated, it gives CASSAESYNEQFF.

This clonotype was picked up a small number of times. The V gene is TRBV5-1, the J gene TRBJ2-3; 12 bases are shared with TRBD2. After removal of 4 bases from V and 0 bases from J, the junction contained 6 bases not matched to a gene. CDR1 SGHRS and CDR2 YFSETQ come from the germline V gene. CDR3 length: 17 residues. The DNA of the CDR3 is TGCGCCAGCAGCCCCATGACTAGCGGGGGCAGCACAGATACGCAGTATTTT. Amino acid sequence: CASSPMTSGGSTDTQYF.

This clonotype was seen many times. V and J are TRBV12-3 or TRBV12-4 and TRBJ1-3, with TRBD1 matching over 7 bases. V was pared by 8 bases and J by 3 bases, with 7 bases of the junction left unmatched. The CDR3 has 14 amino acids. The CDR3 DNA is TGTGCCAGCTTCGGGACAGCGAATGGAAACACCATATATTTT. It translates to CASFGTANGNTIYF.

This clonotype was found many times. The genes are TRBV5-6 and TRBJ2-6, with TRBD1 as a possible D gene (6 bases). Trimming shortened V by 3 bases and J by 0 bases, and 7 bases separated the two germline ends. Germline values: CDR1 SGHDT, CDR2 YYEEEE. The CDR3 runs to 15 residues. The CDR3 here is CASSWTVSGANVLTF. The CDR3 DNA reads TGTGCCAGCAGCTGGACAGTCTCTGGGGCCAACGTCCTGACTTTC.

This clonotype was picked up many times. The genes are TRBV10-3 and TRBJ1-1; D is uncertain. CDR1 and CDR2 from the germline V gene are ENHRY and SYGVKD. This CDR3 is built from 14 residues. The germline V and J ends were trimmed by 3 bases and 4 bases, with 12 bases remaining between them. The CDR3 DNA reads as TGTGCCATCAGTGATGGGCCCCCCCGCACTGAAGCTTTCTTT. Translating it yields CAISDGPPRTEAFF.

DNA for the CDR3: TGTGCCAGCAGCCCGACTAACGGCAAAAACATTCAGTACTTC. Translation gives CASSPTNGKNIQYF. The chain couples TRBV28 to TRBJ2-4; D perhaps matches TRBD2 (5 bases). Per germline, CDR1 MDHEN and CDR2 SYDVKM. V was shortened by 6 bases and J by 3 bases, with 12 bases between the two germline ends. The CDR3 extends over 14 amino acids.

Only a few counts were recorded for this clonotype. The chain combines TRBV5-1 with TRBJ2-5; tentative D call: TRBD2 (5 bases). The V gene lost 0 bases and the J gene lost 4 bases, with 10 bases spanning the gap. The CDR3 is 14 residues long. Germline CDR1 is SGHRS and CDR2 is YFSETQ. CDR3 sequence: CASSLDGVRETQYF. The DNA for the CDR3 is TGCGCCAGCAGCTTGGACGGGGTCCGAGAGACCCAGTACTTC.

This clonotype was seen more than once but under ten times. This chain joins TRBV28 and TRBJ2-1, with 7 bases matching TRBD2. The V and J ends lost 6 bases and 0 bases, in that order; junction bases with no gene match: 8. The CDR3 loop spans 16 amino acids. CDR1 and CDR2 (germline): MDHEN, SYDVKM. The CDR3 here is CASSSLRGSSYNEQFF. The CDR3 DNA is TGTGCCAGCAGCTCCTTGCGGGGGAGCTCCTACAATGAGCAGTTCTTC.

This clonotype has just a few counts. The genes are TRBV5-5 and TRBJ1-2; TRBD1 aligns across 7 bases. Looked up from germline, CDR1 is SGHKS and CDR2 is YYEKEE (reference sequence). This CDR3 contains 16 residues. The trim removed 4 bases at V and 2 bases at J, leaving 11 bases unmatched. The CDR3 spells CASSTLGTVTNYGYTF. In nucleotides, the CDR3 is TGTGCCAGCAGCACCCTCGGGACAGTAACAAACTATGGCTACACCTTC.

This clonotype was observed a few times. V usage is TRBV2 and J usage is TRBJ2-1; no clear D gene. The CDR3 has 11 residues. Trimming removed 7 bases from V and 5 bases from J, with 6 bases in between. In germline, CDR1 is SNHLY, CDR2 FYNNEI. As DNA, the CDR3 is TGTGCCAGCACCGGCCACAATGAGCAGTTCTTC. It specifies CASTGHNEQFF. The whole variable domain, filled in from reference TRBV2 and TRBJ2-1, reads EPEVTQTPSHQVTQMGQEVILRCVPISNHLYFYWYRQILGQKVEFLVSFYNNEISEKSEIFDDQFSVERPDGSNFTLKIRSTKLEDSAMYFCASTGHNEQFFGPGTRLTVL.

The J gene is TRBJ2-5, the V gene TRBV5-1; 7 bases line up with TRBD2. J gave up 5 bases and V 7 bases, and 11 bases lay outside the gene matches. The germline V gene has CDR1 SGHRS and CDR2 YFSETQ. The CDR3 runs 14 residues. The CDR3 is CASWPAGVGETQYF. In nucleotides, the CDR3 is TGCGCCAGCTGGCCTGCGGGAGTTGGGGAGACCCAGTACTTC. Full variable domain (outside the CDR3, taken from reference TRBV5-1 and TRBJ2-5): KAGVTQTPRYLIKTRGQQVTLSCSPISGHRSVSWYQQTPGQGLQFLFEYFSETQRNKGNFPGRFSGRQFSNSRSEMNVSTLELGDSALYLCASWPAGVGETQYFGPGTRLLVL.

This clonotype was recorded at least ten times. V is TRBV20-1 and J is TRBJ2-2, with 11 bases fitting TRBD2. The junction had 3 bases not matched to a gene; V was cut back by 6 bases and J by 0 bases. The CDR3 spans 15 residues. Per the germline V gene, CDR1 is DFQATT and CDR2 is SNEGSKA (reference sequence). Written as DNA, the CDR3 is TGCAGTGCCCCGGGACTAGCGGCGAACACCGGGGAGCTGTTTTTT. As protein: CSAPGLAANTGELFF.

This clonotype was observed a handful of times. V is TRBV29-1 and J is TRBJ2-5, with 10 bases matching TRBD1. The V gene end was trimmed by 5 bases and the J gene end by 4 bases; junction bases not matched to a gene: 4. The CDR3 has 13 amino acids. CDR1 is SQVTM and CDR2 is ANQGSEA in the germline V gene. Here the CDR3 reads CSVPRTGGETQYF. The DNA for the CDR3 is TGCAGCGTTCCCCGGACAGGGGGAGAGACCCAGTACTTC.

This clonotype was recorded many times. The chain has TRBV5-1 and TRBJ1-4; the D gene is possibly TRBD1 (5 bases). V lost 4 bases to trimming and J lost 4 bases, with 11 bases between them. This CDR3 spans 14 amino acids. Germline lookup yields CDR1 SGHRS and CDR2 YFSETQ. CDR3 sequence: CASSTGRDNEKLFF. The CDR3 DNA reads as TGCGCCAGCAGCACGGGACGGGATAATGAAAAACTGTTTTTT.

The V call is TRBV11-2, the J call TRBJ2-3; TRBD1 agrees at 8 bases. After removal of 3 bases from V and 2 bases from J, the junction contained 10 bases not matched to a gene. The germline CDR1 and CDR2 sequences are SGHAT and FQNNGV. There are 17 residues in the CDR3. The CDR3 region is CASSLPYRGAITDTQYF. The DNA of the CDR3 is TGTGCCAGCAGCTTGCCTTACAGGGGGGCCATCACAGATACGCAGTATTTT.

This clonotype was seen a few times. The chain joins TRBV15 to TRBJ2-7, with TRBD1 matching over 7 bases. The CDR3 covers 14 residues. CDR1 is LNHNV, CDR2 YYDKDF, per germline (reference sequence). Trimming cost V 4 bases and J 1 base; bases outside gene matches: 4. The chain's CDR3 is CATSNRDRSYEQYF. The CDR3 nucleotides read TGTGCCACCAGCAACCGGGACAGATCCTACGAGCAGTACTTC.

This clonotype was seen a handful of times. The gene calls are TRBV29-1 and TRBJ1-3; tentatively, D is TRBD1 (5 bases). V was shortened by 4 bases and J by 0 bases, with 13 bases between the two germline ends. Germline CDR1 and CDR2: SQVTM and ANQGSEA. CDR3 length: 15 amino acids. For the CDR3, the DNA is TGCAGCGTTGGTCAACAGGTTAGCTCTGGAAACACCATATATTTT. Protein product: CSVGQQVSSGNTIYF.